A single sample gave rise to the 19 T cell receptor beta chains below, sequenced in a study of CD8+ T cells in alopecia areata. The treatment is: oral pan-JAK inhibitor, 5-10 mg twice daily. As the sequencing template, cDNA was produced by extracting RNA and reverse transcribing it. Assay: immunoSEQ multiplex PCR; the TCRdb copy retains only in-frame clones and omits some. The table has fewer than 110,000 clones, roughly 84% seen once. The starting material was CD8+ T cells sorted from blood, obtained at week 24, from a patient treated with tofacitinib. The receptors were gathered from a human donor with alopecia areata.

The rearrangement uses TRBV5-6 and TRBJ2-7; TRBD1 agrees at 9 bases. V was pared by 4 bases and J by 4 bases, with 6 bases of the junction left unmatched. The length of the CDR3 is 14 residues. Germline CDR1 and CDR2: SGHDT and YYEEEE. CDR3 residues: CASSQNRGLYEQYF. Written as DNA, the CDR3 is TGTGCCAGCAGCCAAAACAGGGGGCTATACGAGCAGTACTTC.

The rearrangement joins TRBV6-6 to TRBJ1-4; D perhaps matches TRBD1 (6 bases). The CDR3 runs to 14 residues. Per the germline V gene, CDR1 is MNHNY and CDR2 is SVGAGI (reference sequence). Deletions cut 4 bases from V and 8 bases from J, with 14 bases between. The CDR3 sequence: CASSSWGGREKLFF. The CDR3 DNA reads as TGTGCCAGCAGTTCCTGGGGGGGCAGGGAAAAACTGTTTTTT.

The rearrangement uses TRBV19 and TRBJ1-6; D may be TRBD1 (5 bases). Germline V gene data show CDR1 as LNHDA and CDR2 as SQIVND (reference sequence). The germline V and J ends were trimmed by 5 bases and 16 bases, with 21 bases remaining between them. CDR3 length: 14 residues. CDR3: CASSLTPTTGLLHF. As DNA, the CDR3 is TGTGCCAGTAGTTTGACCCCGACGACGGGACTTCTCCACTTT.

The rearrangement links TRBV9 to TRBJ1-6, with D uncertain. The CDR3 length is 16 residues. The V end was cut by 4 bases, the J end by 0 bases, with 11 bases between. Per the germline V gene, CDR1 is SGDLS and CDR2 is YYNGEE. For the CDR3, the DNA is TGTGCCAGCAGCAGGAAGCCTAGCTCCTATAATTCACCCCTCCACTTT. Translation: CASSRKPSSYNSPLHF.

The V and J genes are TRBV10-2 and TRBJ1-2; maybe TRBD1 (6 bases). Per the germline V gene, CDR1 is WSHSY and CDR2 is SAAADI. The CDR3 covers 11 residues. V shed 7 bases and J shed 13 bases, with 16 bases lying between them. This chain's CDR3 is CASTEGGVVTF. The CDR3, as DNA: TGCGCCAGCACCGAGGGGGGGGTAGTCACCTTC.

V is TRBV29-1 and J is TRBJ2-5; TRBD2 matches at 11 bases. The J call may be mistaken, given a closer DNA end match to TRBJ2-7. CDR1 SQVTM and CDR2 ANQGSEA come from the germline V gene. The CDR3 extends over 14 amino acids. In DNA form, the CDR3 reads TGCAGCGTTGAAACAACTAGCGGGGGCTACGAGCAGTACTTC. Its protein product is CSVETTSGGYEQYF.

The rearrangement joins TRBV19 to TRBJ2-1; D is uncertain. V was shortened by 1 base and J by 8 bases, with 12 bases between the two germline ends. From germline, CDR1 is LNHDA and CDR2 SQIVND (reference sequence). This CDR3 contains 14 residues. Written as DNA, the CDR3 is TGTGCCAGTAGTATAGGACTTAGGAGCGATGAGCAGTTCTTC. Translation gives CASSIGLRSDEQFF.

This CDR3 reads CASSLDSAYEQYF. CDR3 bases: TGTGCCAGCAGCTTAGATTCGGCCTACGAGCAGTACTTC. J is TRBJ2-7 and V is TRBV7-9; the D is unclear. V shed 1 base and J shed 2 bases, with 6 bases lying between them. CDR3 length: 13 residues. Germline V gives CDR1 SEHNR, CDR2 FQNEAQ (reference sequence).

The V gene is TRBV4-1, the J gene TRBJ1-4, with 7 bases identical to TRBD1. This CDR3 has 17 residues. Germline-derived CDR1 and CDR2 are MGHRA and YSYEKL. V shed 4 bases and J 2 bases; nucleotides not matched to a gene: 10. The CDR3 DNA sequence: TGCGCCAGCAGCCCGTTGTCAGGGGGAGGGACTAATGAAAAACTGTTTTTT. Amino acids: CASSPLSGGGTNEKLFF.

The V call is TRBV5-1, the J call TRBJ1-1; 8 bases are shared with TRBD1. This CDR3 contains 13 residues. With 4 bases clipped from V and 7 bases from J, the junction kept 6 bases outside the gene matches. The germline CDR1 and CDR2 sequences are SGHRS and YFSETQ. As DNA, the CDR3 is TGCGCCAGCAGCCAGGGGACAGGATTTGAAGCTTTCTTT. This codes for CASSQGTGFEAFF.

This clone was detected once. The chain uses TRBV20-1 and TRBJ2-7; 9 bases agree with TRBD1. The CDR3 has 11 amino acids. Germline-derived CDR1 and CDR2 are DFQATT and SNEGSKA (reference sequence). V trimming: 6 bases; J trimming: 11 bases; junction bases outside the gene matches: 8. This CDR3 reads CSARRDREEYF. CDR3 coding DNA: TGCAGTGCCAGACGGGACAGGGAGGAGTACTTC.

The genes are TRBV7-2 and TRBJ1-1, with TRBD1 identical over 7 bases. Germline loops: CDR1 SGHTA, CDR2 FQGNSA. Trimming removed 6 bases from V and 5 bases from J; junction bases left unmatched: 6. The CDR3 has 13 amino acids. For the CDR3, the DNA is TGTGCCAGCAGAATTAACAGGGGAACTGAAGCTTTCTTT. Protein sequence: CASRINRGTEAFF.

This chain uses TRBV11-2 with TRBJ2-5, with 13 bases aligning to TRBD2. The CDR3 runs to 17 residues. Germline lookup yields CDR1 SGHAT and CDR2 FQNNGV. Trimming took 2 bases from V and 1 from J; bases not matched to a gene: 4. The CDR3 here is CASSLFRTSGGQETQYF. The CDR3 nucleotides read TGTGCCAGCAGCTTATTTAGGACTAGCGGGGGCCAAGAGACCCAGTACTTC.

This clone is a singleton in its sample. J is TRBJ2-7 and V is TRBV29-1; 8 nucleotides match TRBD1. J gave up 2 bases and V 4 bases, and 10 bases lay outside the gene matches. Per the germline V gene, CDR1 is SQVTM and CDR2 is ANQGSEA. The CDR3 totals 15 residues. The CDR3 region is CSVGWGQVRTYEQYF. CDR3 nucleotides: TGCAGCGTTGGGTGGGGACAGGTGAGAACCTACGAGCAGTACTTC.

This clone was observed a single time. The chain couples TRBV27 to TRBJ2-2; TRBD2 aligns across 7 bases. Germline CDR1 reads MNHEY; CDR2 reads SMNVEV (reference sequence). There are 16 residues in the CDR3. With V trimmed by 5 bases and J by 6 bases, 12 bases remained unmatched. CDR3 region: CASSPLLKRGPGELFF. The CDR3 DNA reads TGTGCCAGCAGTCCCCTCCTCAAGCGGGGCCCCGGGGAGCTGTTTTTT.

A word on this clone: Other DNA sequences within the sample encode an identical CDR3. The chain joins TRBV4-3 to TRBJ2-2, with D uncertain. Germline CDR1 is LGHNA and CDR2 is YSLEER. The CDR3 runs 13 residues. The germline V and J ends were trimmed by 0 bases and 5 bases, with 4 bases remaining between them. CDR3 in amino acids: CASSQDRTGELFF. DNA for the CDR3: TGCGCCAGCAGCCAAGATCGGACCGGGGAGCTGTTTTTT.

The chain employs TRBV9 and TRBJ1-2; no clear D. The germline gives CDR1 SGDLS, CDR2 YYNGEE. The CDR3 contains 13 residues. Trimming removed 3 bases from V and 7 bases from J, with 13 bases in between. Written as DNA, the CDR3 is TGTGCCAGCAGCGACGGACGGTCTGCTGGCTACACCTTC. Translation gives CASSDGRSAGYTF.

This chain joins TRBV27 and TRBJ2-7, with 10 bases matching TRBD1. The CDR3 extends over 13 amino acids. V lost 8 bases, J lost 4 bases, and 5 bases stayed unmatched. CDR1 MNHEY and CDR2 SMNVEV come from the germline V gene (reference sequence). The CDR3 region has the DNA TGTGCCAGCGGGGGGACAGGGGATTACGAGCAGTACTTC. It codes for CASGGTGDYEQYF.

This chain uses TRBV27 with TRBJ1-2; D not resolved. Trimming removed 2 bases at V and 4 bases at J, with 11 bases between. CDR1 is MNHEY, CDR2 SMNVEV, per germline (reference sequence). CDR3 length: 14 amino acids. The CDR3 DNA reads TGTGCCAGCAGTTTAACACACAGTACCTATGGCTACACCTTC. Translation gives CASSLTHSTYGYTF.